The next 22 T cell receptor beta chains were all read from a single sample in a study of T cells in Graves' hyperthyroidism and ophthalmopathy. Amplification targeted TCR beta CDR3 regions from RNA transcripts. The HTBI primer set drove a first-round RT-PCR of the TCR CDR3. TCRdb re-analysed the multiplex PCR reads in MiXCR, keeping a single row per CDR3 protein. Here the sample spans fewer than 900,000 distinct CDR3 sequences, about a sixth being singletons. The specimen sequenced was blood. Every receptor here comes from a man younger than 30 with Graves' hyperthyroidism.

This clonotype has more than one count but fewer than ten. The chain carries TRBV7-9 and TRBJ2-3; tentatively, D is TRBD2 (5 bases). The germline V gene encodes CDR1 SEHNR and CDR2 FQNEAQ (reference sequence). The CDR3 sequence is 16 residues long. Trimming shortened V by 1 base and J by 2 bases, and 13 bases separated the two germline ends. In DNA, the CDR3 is TGTGCCAGCAGCTTAGAAGGACTCCCGTACACAGATACGCAGTATTTT. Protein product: CASSLEGLPYTDTQYF.

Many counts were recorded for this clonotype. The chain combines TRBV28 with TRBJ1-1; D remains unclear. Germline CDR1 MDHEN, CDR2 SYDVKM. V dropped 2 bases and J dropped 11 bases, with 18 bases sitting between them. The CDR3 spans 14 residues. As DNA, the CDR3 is TGTGCCAGCAGTTTACCCTTTGGCCCGAAGGATGCTTTCTTT. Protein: CASSLPFGPKDAFF.

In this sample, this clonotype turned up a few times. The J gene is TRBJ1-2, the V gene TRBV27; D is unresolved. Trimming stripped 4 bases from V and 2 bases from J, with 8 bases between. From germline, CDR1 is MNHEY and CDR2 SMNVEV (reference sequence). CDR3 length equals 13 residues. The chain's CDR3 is CASSSGENYGYTF. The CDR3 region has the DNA TGTGCCAGCAGTTCAGGAGAAAACTATGGCTACACCTTC.

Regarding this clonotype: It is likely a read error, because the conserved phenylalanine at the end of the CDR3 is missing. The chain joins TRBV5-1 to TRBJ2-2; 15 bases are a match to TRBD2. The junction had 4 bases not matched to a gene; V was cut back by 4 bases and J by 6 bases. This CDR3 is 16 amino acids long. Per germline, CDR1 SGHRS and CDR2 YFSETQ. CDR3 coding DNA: TGCGCCAGCAGCGGAGGACTAGCGGGAGGGTCCGGGGAGCTGTTTTCT. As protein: CASSGGLAGGSGELFS.

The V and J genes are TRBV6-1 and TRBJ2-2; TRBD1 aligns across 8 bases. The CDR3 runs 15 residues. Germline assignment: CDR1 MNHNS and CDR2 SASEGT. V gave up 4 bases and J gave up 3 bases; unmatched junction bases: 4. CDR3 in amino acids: CASSGDRLYTGELFF. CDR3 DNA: TGTGCCAGCAGTGGGGACAGGTTGTACACCGGGGAGCTGTTTTTT.

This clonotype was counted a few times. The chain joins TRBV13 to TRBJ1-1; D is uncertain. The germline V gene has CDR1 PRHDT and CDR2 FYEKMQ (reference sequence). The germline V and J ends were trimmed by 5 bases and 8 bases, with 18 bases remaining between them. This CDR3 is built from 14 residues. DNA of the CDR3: TGTGCCAGCAGCCCCGAGGGTGGGCATAAGGAAGCTTTCTTT. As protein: CASSPEGGHKEAFF.

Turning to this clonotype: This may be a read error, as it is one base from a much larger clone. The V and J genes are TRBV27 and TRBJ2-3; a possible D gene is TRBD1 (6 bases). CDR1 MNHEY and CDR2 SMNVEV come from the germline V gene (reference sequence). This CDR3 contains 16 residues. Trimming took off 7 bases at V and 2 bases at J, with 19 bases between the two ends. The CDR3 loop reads CASTSLLAGVTDTQYF. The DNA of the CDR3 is TGTGCCAGCACGTCCCTCTTGGCAGGGGTCACAGATACGCAGTATTTT.

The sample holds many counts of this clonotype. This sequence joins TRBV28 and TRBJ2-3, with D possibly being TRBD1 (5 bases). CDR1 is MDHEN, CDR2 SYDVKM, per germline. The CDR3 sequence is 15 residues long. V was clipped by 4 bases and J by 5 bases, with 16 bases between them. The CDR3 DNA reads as TGTGCCAGCAGTTCCCTCGGGTCTCAGGGAGATACGCAGTATTTT. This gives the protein CASSSLGSQGDTQYF.

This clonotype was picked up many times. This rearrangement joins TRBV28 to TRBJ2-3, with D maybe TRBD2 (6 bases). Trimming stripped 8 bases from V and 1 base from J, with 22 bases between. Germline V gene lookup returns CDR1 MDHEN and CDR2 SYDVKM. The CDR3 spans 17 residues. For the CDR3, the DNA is TGTGCCAGCGCTTGGAGCGAGCGGGCAGAACGCACAGATACGCAGTATTTT. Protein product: CASAWSERAERTDTQYF.

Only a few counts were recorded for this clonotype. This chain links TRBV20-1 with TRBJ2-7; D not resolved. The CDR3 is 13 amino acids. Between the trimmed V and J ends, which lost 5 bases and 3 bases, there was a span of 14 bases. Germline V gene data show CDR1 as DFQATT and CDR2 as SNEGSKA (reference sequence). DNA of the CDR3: TGCAGTGCTCGACCCGATATGGGCTACGAGCAGTACTTC. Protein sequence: CSARPDMGYEQYF.

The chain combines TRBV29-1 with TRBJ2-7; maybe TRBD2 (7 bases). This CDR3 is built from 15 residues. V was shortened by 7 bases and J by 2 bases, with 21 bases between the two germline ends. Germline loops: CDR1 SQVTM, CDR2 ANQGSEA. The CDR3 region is CSAVGGAIGPYEQYF. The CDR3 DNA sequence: TGCAGCGCCGTGGGGGGGGCGATAGGACCCTACGAGCAGTACTTC.

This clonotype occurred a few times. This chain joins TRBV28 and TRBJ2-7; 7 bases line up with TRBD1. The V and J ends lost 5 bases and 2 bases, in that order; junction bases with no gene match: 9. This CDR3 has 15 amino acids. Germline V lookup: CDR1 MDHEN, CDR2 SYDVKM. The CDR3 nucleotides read TGTGCCAGCAGTACTCCGGGACAGACCGCCTACGAGCAGTACTTC. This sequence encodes CASSTPGQTAYEQYF.

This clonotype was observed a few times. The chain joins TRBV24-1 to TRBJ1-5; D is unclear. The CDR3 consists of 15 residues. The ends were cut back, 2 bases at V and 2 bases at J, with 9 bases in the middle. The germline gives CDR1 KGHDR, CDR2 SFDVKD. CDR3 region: CATSDSPGGNQPQHF. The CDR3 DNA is TGTGCCACCAGTGATTCCCCCGGGGGCAATCAGCCCCAGCATTTT.

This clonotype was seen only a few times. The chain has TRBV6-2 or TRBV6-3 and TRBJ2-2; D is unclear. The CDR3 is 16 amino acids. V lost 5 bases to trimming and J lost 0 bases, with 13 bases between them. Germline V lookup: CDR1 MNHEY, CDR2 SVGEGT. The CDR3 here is CASSHLGHANTGELFF. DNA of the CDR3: TGTGCCAGCAGTCATTTAGGGCACGCGAACACCGGGGAGCTGTTTTTT.

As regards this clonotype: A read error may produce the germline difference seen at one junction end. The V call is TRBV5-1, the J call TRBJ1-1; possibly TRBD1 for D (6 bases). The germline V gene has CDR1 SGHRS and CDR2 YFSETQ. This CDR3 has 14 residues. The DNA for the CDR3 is TGCGCCAGCAGCTTAGACGACAGGAACGCTGAAGCTTTCTTT. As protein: CASSLDDRNAEAFF. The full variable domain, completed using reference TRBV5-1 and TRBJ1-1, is KAGVTQTPRYLIKTRGQQVTLSCSPISGHRSVSWYQQTPGQGLQFLFEYFSETQRNKGNFPGRFSGRQFSNSRSEMNVSTLELGDSALYLCASSLDDRNAEAFFGQGTRLTVV.

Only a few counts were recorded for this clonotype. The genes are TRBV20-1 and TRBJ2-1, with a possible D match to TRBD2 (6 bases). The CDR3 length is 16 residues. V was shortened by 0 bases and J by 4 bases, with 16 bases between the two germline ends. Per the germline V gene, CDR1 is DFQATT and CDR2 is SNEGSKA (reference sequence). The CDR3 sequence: CSARDGFGGIYNEQFF. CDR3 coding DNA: TGCAGTGCTAGAGACGGTTTCGGCGGGATATACAATGAGCAGTTCTTC.

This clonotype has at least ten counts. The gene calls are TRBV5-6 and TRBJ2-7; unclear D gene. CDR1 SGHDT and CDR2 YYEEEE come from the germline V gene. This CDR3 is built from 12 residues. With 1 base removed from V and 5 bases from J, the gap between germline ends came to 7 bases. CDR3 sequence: CASSLISNEQYF. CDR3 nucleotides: TGTGCCAGCAGCTTGATCAGCAACGAGCAGTACTTC.

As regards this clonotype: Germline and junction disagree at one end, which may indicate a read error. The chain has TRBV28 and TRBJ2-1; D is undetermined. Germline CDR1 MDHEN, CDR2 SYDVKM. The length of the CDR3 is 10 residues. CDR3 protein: CVSQSSEQFF. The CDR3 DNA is TGTGTCAGCCAAAGTTCTGAGCAGTTCTTC.

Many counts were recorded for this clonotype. The CDR3 region is CASSPDRDDGEAFF. CDR3 nucleotide sequence: TGTGCCAGCAGCCCAGACAGGGATGACGGTGAAGCTTTCTTT. The chain links TRBV7-3 to TRBJ1-1, with 7 nucleotides matching TRBD1. V was pared by 5 bases and J by 7 bases, with 10 bases of the junction left unmatched. Looked up from germline, CDR1 is SGHTA and CDR2 is FQGTGA. This CDR3 contains 14 residues. Combining the CDR3 with reference TRBV7-3 and TRBJ1-1 gives the whole variable domain GAGVSQTPSNKVTEKGKYVELRCDPISGHTALYWYRQSLGQGPEFLIYFQGTGAADDSGLPNDRFFAVRPEGSVSTLKIQRTERGDSAVYLCASSPDRDDGEAFFGQGTRLTVV.

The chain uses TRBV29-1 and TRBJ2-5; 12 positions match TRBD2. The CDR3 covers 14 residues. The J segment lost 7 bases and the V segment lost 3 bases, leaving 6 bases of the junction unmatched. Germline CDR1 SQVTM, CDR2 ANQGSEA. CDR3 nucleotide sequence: TGCAGCGTTGACCGACTAGCGGGGGTCGCGACCCAGTACTTC. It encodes CSVDRLAGVATQYF.

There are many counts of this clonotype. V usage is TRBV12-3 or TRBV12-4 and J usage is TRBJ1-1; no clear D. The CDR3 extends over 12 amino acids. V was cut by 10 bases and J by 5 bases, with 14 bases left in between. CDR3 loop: CATRVGVTEAFF. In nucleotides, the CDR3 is TGTGCCACTAGAGTAGGTGTGACTGAAGCTTTCTTT.

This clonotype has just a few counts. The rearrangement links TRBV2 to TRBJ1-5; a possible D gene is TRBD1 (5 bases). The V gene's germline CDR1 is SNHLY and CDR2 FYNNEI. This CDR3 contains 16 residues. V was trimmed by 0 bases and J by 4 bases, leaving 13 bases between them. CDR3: CASSEAQGGFNQPQHF. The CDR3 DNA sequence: TGTGCCAGCAGTGAAGCCCAGGGAGGATTTAATCAGCCCCAGCATTTT.